This passage covers 32 T cell receptor beta chains from one sample sequenced in a study of blood T cells in healthy people across ages. Together with a sample-barcoded 5' primer, a J-beta primer mix was included in a second PCR lasting roughly 6 to 12 cycles. TCRdb redid the calling of the 5' RACE reads with MiXCR, one entry per CDR3 protein. The sample records hundreds of thousands of distinct CDR3 sequences, under 35% being singletons. Sequencing was performed on blood. The receptors derive from a woman of 80 years or more in good health.

The chain uses TRBV10-3 and TRBJ2-3; D gene ambiguous. Germline CDR1 reads ENHRY; CDR2 reads SYGVKD. CDR3 length equals 14 residues. V dropped 1 base and J dropped 9 bases, with 14 bases sitting between them. CDR3 amino acids: CAISEFLVTSTQYF. The CDR3 DNA is TGTGCCATCAGTGAGTTCCTAGTTACTTCGACGCAGTATTTT.

This clonotype was seen a few times. The chain uses TRBV5-1 and TRBJ1-6; possible D gene TRBD1, 5 bases. Trimming pared 0 bases from V and 7 bases from J, leaving 14 bases between. Germline CDR1 reads SGHRS; CDR2 reads YFSETQ. There are 16 residues in the CDR3. The CDR3 reads CASSLAGQGTNSPLHF. In DNA form, the CDR3 reads TGCGCCAGCAGCTTGGCCGGCCAGGGTACGAATTCACCCCTCCACTTT. Drawing the rest from reference TRBV5-1 and TRBJ1-6, the complete variable domain is KAGVTQTPRYLIKTRGQQVTLSCSPISGHRSVSWYQQTPGQGLQFLFEYFSETQRNKGNFPGRFSGRQFSNSRSEMNVSTLELGDSALYLCASSLAGQGTNSPLHFGNGTRLTVT.

This clonotype was seen only a few times. The CDR3 loop is CASSYLARAYRLKEKLFF. The CDR3 DNA reads TGTGCCAGCAGTTACCTCGCGAGGGCGTACAGATTGAAAGAAAAACTGTTTTTT. The chain links TRBV6-2 or TRBV6-3 to TRBJ1-4; D gene unclear. Per germline, CDR1 MNHEY and CDR2 SVGEGT. The CDR3 runs 18 residues. Trimming removed 2 bases from V and 8 bases from J, with 24 bases in between.

The rearrangement uses TRBV19 and TRBJ2-1; TRBD2 agrees at 13 bases. After removal of 1 base from V and 4 bases from J, the junction contained 4 bases not matched to a gene. Germline V gives CDR1 LNHDA, CDR2 SQIVND (reference sequence). The CDR3 has 17 amino acids. This chain's CDR3 is CASSIGLAGGNYNEQFF. CDR3 in DNA: TGTGCCAGTAGTATAGGACTAGCGGGGGGAAATTACAATGAGCAGTTCTTC.

This clonotype was seen many times. The V call is TRBV6-2 or TRBV6-3, the J call TRBJ2-1; a weak D match, TRBD2 (6 bases). In germline, CDR1 is MNHEY, CDR2 SVGEGT. This CDR3 is built from 15 residues. V was trimmed by 6 bases and J by 0 bases, leaving 12 bases between them. CDR3 sequence reads: CASSHGGSSYNEQFF. CDR3 nucleotides: TGTGCCAGCAGCCACGGGGGTAGCTCCTACAATGAGCAGTTCTTC.

In its sample, this clonotype was seen many times. The chain recombines TRBV7-2 with TRBJ2-6, with 11 bases fitting TRBD2. This CDR3 has 17 residues. V shed 5 bases and J 1 base; nucleotides not matched to a gene: 4. CDR1 and CDR2 (germline): SGHTA, FQGNSA. Written as DNA, the CDR3 is TGTGCCAGCAGCCTTACTAGCGGGGGATCTGGGGCCAACGTCCTGACTTTC. It translates to CASSLTSGGSGANVLTF. Looking up the rest from reference TRBV7-2 and TRBJ2-6 gives the full variable domain: GAGVSQSPSNKVTEKGKDVELRCDPISGHTALYWYRQSLGQGLEFLIYFQGNSAPDKSGLPSDRFSAERTGGSVSTLTIQRTQQEDSAVYLCASSLTSGGSGANVLTFGAGSRLTVL.

Details on this clonotype: A much larger clone differs from this one at a single base, so this may be a read error. CDR3 amino acids: CASSLDFAGREAQYF. CDR3 nucleotides: TGTGCCAGCAGCTTGGATTTTGCAGGGCGGGAGGCCCAGTACTTC. The rearrangement links TRBV5-6 to TRBJ2-7, with 8 bases aligning to TRBD2. With 0 bases clipped from V and 10 bases from J, the junction kept 12 bases outside the gene matches. Germline V gene sequence: CDR1 SGHDT, CDR2 YYEEEE. The CDR3 runs 15 residues.

With regard to this clonotype: Sequence at one end of the junction differs from germline and may be a read error. The J gene is TRBJ1-6, the V gene TRBV7-2, with TRBD1 as a possible D gene (6 bases). This CDR3 is built from 15 residues. Germline CDR1 SGHTA, CDR2 FQGNSA. The CDR3 coding sequence is TGTGCCAGCAGCTTAGACAGGGTCGATAATTCACCCCGCCACTTT. This sequence encodes CASSLDRVDNSPRHF.

This clonotype was picked up many times. The chain joins TRBV24-1 to TRBJ2-1; 11 bases fit TRBD1. Germline V gives CDR1 KGHDR, CDR2 SFDVKD. V dropped 7 bases and J dropped 8; count of bases not matched to a gene: 3. The CDR3 consists of 13 residues. In DNA, the CDR3 is TGTGCCACCAGAGGACAGGGGGCTTATGAGCAGTTCTTC. This translates into CATRGQGAYEQFF.

This clonotype showed up just a few times. The gene calls are TRBV12-3 or TRBV12-4 and TRBJ2-2; D gene uncertain. The CDR3 has 10 residues. The ends were cut back, 7 bases at V and 10 bases at J, with 7 bases in the middle. The CDR3 loop reads CASTGSELFF. CDR3 DNA sequence: TGTGCCAGCACCGGGTCGGAGCTGTTTTTT.

This chain joins TRBV12-3 or TRBV12-4 and TRBJ1-5, with 10 bases fitting TRBD1. The CDR3 totals 15 residues. The V segment lost 6 bases and the J segment 1 base; nucleotides outside the gene matches: 3. The CDR3 coding sequence is TGTGCCAGCAGAGACAGGGGGCGAAGCAATCAGCCCCAGCATTTT. It translates to CASRDRGRSNQPQHF.

Note on this clonotype: At one end the junction does not follow the germline gene, possibly because of a read error. The chain is built from TRBV5-1 and TRBJ1-1, with a weak D call TRBD1 (6 bases). The germline CDR1 and CDR2 sequences are SGHRS and YFSETQ. The CDR3 has 14 residues. The CDR3 here is CASSFGQRNAEAFF. In DNA, the CDR3 is TGCGCCAGCAGCTTCGGACAGAGGAACGCTGAAGCTTTCTTT.

Points on this clonotype: Compared with germline, one end of the junction differs, possibly owing to a read error. V usage is TRBV29-1 and J usage is TRBJ1-1, with D possibly TRBD1 on 5 matching bases. CDR1 is SQVTM and CDR2 is ANQGSEA in the germline V gene. The CDR3 sequence is 15 residues long. The CDR3 protein is CSAEGRRGVGAEAFF. As DNA, the CDR3 is TGCAGCGCTGAAGGACGACGGGGGGTAGGGGCTGAAGCTTTCTTT.

This clonotype occurred a few times. The chain recombines TRBV20-1 with TRBJ2-1, with no clear D. V was pared by 4 bases and J by 6 bases, with 10 bases between. This CDR3 region has 12 residues. In germline, CDR1 is DFQATT, CDR2 SNEGSKA (reference sequence). The CDR3 nucleotides are TGCAGTGCTAAGTCCGGGTTCAATGAGCAGTTCTTC. Translation gives CSAKSGFNEQFF.

This clonotype showed up just a few times. This may be a read error: a much more frequent sequence differs by one nucleotide. The chain uses TRBV10-3 and TRBJ2-4, with 7 bases identical to TRBD1. The junction had 8 bases not matched to a gene; V was cut back by 6 bases and J by 6 bases. The germline V gene has CDR1 ENHRY and CDR2 SYGVKD. The length of the CDR3 is 14 residues. CDR3 loop: CAIRRQGQGNIQYF. CDR3 nucleotides: TGTGCCATCAGGAGACAGGGTCAGGGAAACATTCAGTACTTC.

This clonotype was detected ten times or more. The chain recombines TRBV7-2 with TRBJ2-5; possibly TRBD1 or TRBD2 for D (6 bases each). Trimming pared 1 base from V and 5 bases from J, leaving 17 bases between. Germline CDR1 and CDR2: SGHTA and FQGNSA. The CDR3 has 16 residues. The CDR3 here is CASSLGQMLGGETQYF. The DNA of the CDR3 is TGTGCCAGCAGCTTAGGCCAGATGCTAGGGGGGGAGACCCAGTACTTC.

This clonotype was seen repeatedly, ten times or more. The germline gene is not matched at one end of the junction; a read error may be the cause. V is TRBV5-1 and J is TRBJ1-2; 11 nucleotides agree with TRBD1. CDR3 length equals 14 residues. Germline V gene lookup returns CDR1 SGHRS and CDR2 YFSETQ. This chain's CDR3 is CASSWDRGNYGYTF. The CDR3 nucleotides are TGTGCCAGCTCCTGGGACAGGGGGAACTATGGCTACACCTTC.

This clonotype showed up many times. This chain connects TRBV4-2 to TRBJ2-3, with 9 bases matching TRBD1. From germline, CDR1 is LGHNA and CDR2 YNFKEQ. V shed 0 bases, J shed 3 bases, and the junction held 7 bases outside the gene matches. The CDR3 runs 17 residues. The CDR3 bases are TGTGCCAGCAGCCAAGATTCACAGGGGGCACGAACAGATACGCAGTATTTT. Amino acids: CASSQDSQGARTDTQYF.

This clonotype appeared many times. V usage is TRBV4-3 and J usage is TRBJ1-5, with D unresolved. The CDR3 extends over 18 amino acids. The ends were cut back, 0 bases at V and 1 base at J, with 16 bases in the middle. CDR1 LGHNA and CDR2 YSLEER come from the germline V gene. The chain's CDR3 is CASSQEAWGTVSNQPQHF. CDR3 nucleotides: TGCGCCAGCAGCCAAGAGGCATGGGGTACCGTCAGCAATCAGCCCCAGCATTTT.

With regard to this clonotype: A single base separates this from a much larger clone, so it may be a read error. The chain links TRBV24-1 to TRBJ2-1; 7 nucleotides line up with TRBD1. Trimming removed 5 bases from V and 1 base from J; junction bases left unmatched: 13. The CDR3 runs to 18 residues. Germline CDR1 and CDR2: KGHDR and SFDVKD. CDR3 residues: CATSVPARGPGSYNEQFF. CDR3 sequence (DNA): TGTGCCACCAGTGTACCAGCGAGGGGGCCTGGATCCTACAATGAGCAGTTCTTC.

This clonotype was seen a handful of times. This chain links TRBV6-2 or TRBV6-3 with TRBJ1-5; D is ambiguous. Germline V CDR1 and CDR2: MNHEY, SVGEGT. The CDR3 extends over 14 amino acids. Trimming took 2 bases from V and 2 from J, leaving 7 bases between them. CDR3: CASSYVLGNQPQHF. As DNA, the CDR3 is TGTGCCAGCAGTTACGTCTTGGGCAATCAGCCCCAGCATTTT.

This clonotype was picked up many times. The chain links TRBV20-1 to TRBJ1-6, with D possibly matching TRBD1 (6 bases). Germline V gives CDR1 DFQATT, CDR2 SNEGSKA (reference sequence). This CDR3 is 16 amino acids long. Trimming removed 3 bases at V and 6 bases at J, with 18 bases between. The CDR3: CSARGRGFLRNSPLHF. The CDR3 DNA follows: TGCAGTGCTAGGGGCAGGGGATTCCTGCGTAATTCACCCCTCCACTTT.

This clonotype was counted a few times. The V and J genes are TRBV21-1 and TRBJ2-3; TRBD1 was called by the table and not checked on the DNA. TRBV21-1 is flagged as a pseudogene. There are 22 residues in the CDR3. CDR3 nucleotides: TGTGCCAGCAGCAACTCAGGGGGGGAAAGGGACAGGGGGTCCCTTAGCACAGATACGCAGTATTTT. Translation: CASSNSGGERDRGSLSTDTQYF.

This clonotype has only a few counts. The chain combines TRBV6-1 with TRBJ1-2; TRBD1 is a possible D gene (6 bases). The V end lost 2 bases, the J end lost 2 bases, and 12 bases lay between the germline ends. Germline-derived CDR1 and CDR2 are MNHNS and SASEGT. The CDR3 consists of 15 residues. This CDR3 reads CASSERGGSNYGYTF. CDR3 nucleotide sequence: TGTGCCAGCAGTGAACGAGGGGGGTCCAACTATGGCTACACCTTC.

In its sample, this clonotype was seen a few times. A much larger clone lies a single base off, so this may be a read error. This sequence joins TRBV6-7 and TRBJ2-5; possible D gene TRBD1, 5 bases. TRBV6-7 is sorted into the ORF group, with uncertain function. This CDR3 has 13 amino acids. The V and J ends lost 9 bases and 2 bases respectively, with 13 bases between them. CDR3 protein: CARQQVSQETQYF. The CDR3 nucleotides read TGTGCCAGACAACAGGTGTCACAAGAGACCCAGTACTTC.

This chain connects TRBV7-9 to TRBJ2-7; tentatively, D is TRBD2 (6 bases). Germline V gene data show CDR1 as SEHNR and CDR2 as FQNEAQ (reference sequence). The CDR3 sequence is 17 residues long. With 6 bases removed from V and 2 bases from J, the gap between germline ends came to 23 bases. CDR3: CASRQTMTGTPTYEQYF. The CDR3 nucleotides read TGTGCCAGCAGGCAGACGATGACCGGGACTCCTACCTACGAGCAGTACTTC.

A note on this clonotype: Without the conserved terminal phenylalanine or tryptophan, this CDR3 likely stems from a read error. The V gene is TRBV4-1, the J gene TRBJ2-4; D ambiguous. Judging by the DNA end, TRBJ2-5 fits better; the J call may be wrong. Germline V gene lookup returns CDR1 MGHRA and CDR2 YSYEKL. The CDR3 totals 14 residues. The CDR3 here is CASSQLDGRRTQYC. DNA of the CDR3: TGCGCCAGCAGCCAATTGGACGGCCGGAGGACCCAGTACTGC.

This clonotype appeared a few times. This chain joins TRBV30 and TRBJ2-3, with D possibly being TRBD2 (6 bases). Germline values: CDR1 GTSNPN, CDR2 SVGIG (reference sequence). The CDR3 spans 13 residues. V was trimmed by 5 bases and J by 1 base, leaving 10 bases between them. In DNA, the CDR3 is TGTGCCTGGCTGGAGCGGGGCACAGATACGCAGTATTTT. Translation: CAWLERGTDTQYF.

This clonotype was picked up many times. This chain joins TRBV27 and TRBJ1-1; no clear D gene. The V gene's germline CDR1 is MNHEY and CDR2 SMNVEV (reference sequence). V gave up 3 bases and J gave up 0 bases, with 14 bases separating them. The CDR3 is made up of 16 amino acids. CDR3 in amino acids: CASSFIVGKMNTEAFF. The CDR3 DNA sequence: TGTGCCAGCAGTTTTATTGTCGGTAAGATGAACACTGAAGCTTTCTTT.

This clonotype was counted a few times. The chain has TRBV7-9 and TRBJ1-1; the match to TRBD1 covers 9 bases. The CDR3 consists of 15 residues. Per germline, CDR1 SEHNR and CDR2 FQNEAQ (reference sequence). J lost 2 bases, V lost 5 bases, and 6 bases had no gene match. The CDR3 sequence is CASSPGDRDNTEAFF. In nucleotides, the CDR3 is TGTGCCAGCAGCCCCGGGGACAGGGACAACACTGAAGCTTTCTTT.

The chain employs TRBV7-8 and TRBJ2-7, with 8 bases aligning to TRBD2. With the DNA end fitting TRBJ2-5 better, the J assignment may be wrong. The CDR3 is 16 residues long. The germline CDR1 and CDR2 sequences are SGHVS and FQNEAQ. The CDR3 reads CASSLAAGTSGETQYF. The CDR3 region has the DNA TGTGCCAGCAGCTTAGCGGCGGGTACTAGCGGTGAGACCCAGTACTTC.

This clonotype was seen many times. The chain recombines TRBV6-2 or TRBV6-3 with TRBJ1-2, with 7 nucleotides matching TRBD1. Per the germline V gene, CDR1 is MNHEY and CDR2 is SVGEGT. The CDR3 sequence is 15 residues long. V lost 2 bases to trimming and J lost 5 bases; unmatched junction nucleotides: 8. CDR3 nucleotide sequence: TGTGCCAGCAGTTACCCTTTGGGACAGCCTTATGGCTACACCTTC. Amino acid sequence: CASSYPLGQPYGYTF.